The rows below give T cell receptor beta chains drawn from one sample of a study of Graves' ophthalmopathy and Graves' hyperthyroidism. TCRdb independently ran MiXCR on the multiplex PCR reads; one entry per CDR3 protein. The profile shows 650,000 to 900,000 distinct CDR3 sequences, roughly two fifths of them singletons. The sequencing sample was made of peripheral blood. The source is an adult man with Graves' ophthalmopathy. Each CDR3 is given with its conserved first and last residue. Each record gives: D gene, V gene, clone size, J gene, CDR3 DNA, CDR3 protein. D genes are given only for firm matches. For some rows the clone size is stated as once, few or many, or as a class when expanded; others skip it.

D gene: .; V gene: TRBV15; clone size: .; J gene: TRBJ1-1; CDR3 DNA: TGTGCCACCAGCAGAGGGGAGGAGGGTCCAGAAGCTTTCTTT; CDR3 protein: CATSRGEEGPEAFF
D gene: .; V gene: TRBV10-3; clone size: many; J gene: TRBJ2-7; CDR3 DNA: TGTGCCATCAGTGATGACAGTCGTGGGCAGCTGACCTACGAGCAGTACTTC; CDR3 protein: CAISDDSRGQLTYEQYF
D gene: TRBD2; V gene: TRBV29-1; clone size: once; J gene: TRBJ2-6; CDR3 DNA: TGCAGCGCCGGCGGGGGGAACGTCCTGACTTTC; CDR3 protein: CSAGGGNVLTF
D gene: TRBD1; V gene: TRBV7-6; clone size: .; J gene: TRBJ2-7; CDR3 DNA: TGTGCCAGCAGCGAACGACAGGGGTCCTCCTACGAGCAGTACTTC; CDR3 protein: CASSERQGSSYEQYF
D gene: .; V gene: TRBV7-7; clone size: .; J gene: TRBJ1-5; CDR3 DNA: TGTGCTAGCAGCTTAATCAGTCTACAGGGACTACAGCCCCAGCATTTT; CDR3 protein: CASSLISLQGLQPQHF
D gene: .; V gene: TRBV25-1; clone size: .; J gene: TRBJ1-5; CDR3 DNA: TGTGCCAGCAGCCCCGGGCAGGCCCATCAGCCCCAGCATTTT; CDR3 protein: CASSPGQAHQPQHF
D gene: TRBD2; V gene: TRBV7-6; clone size: .; J gene: TRBJ2-7; CDR3 DNA: TGTGCCAGCAGCTTACGGCTAGCGGGGGCCTTACGGAGCTCCTACGAGCAGTACTTC; CDR3 protein: CASSLRLAGALRSSYEQYF
D gene: .; V gene: TRBV15; clone size: .; J gene: TRBJ1-1; CDR3 DNA: TGTGCCACCAGCAGTGTCAGGGGTACTGAAGCTTTCTTT; CDR3 protein: CATSSVRGTEAFF
D gene: .; V gene: TRBV19; clone size: .; J gene: TRBJ2-3; CDR3 DNA: TGTGCCACCCTCGCGCGCTACACAGATACGCAGTATTTT; CDR3 protein: CATLARYTDTQYF
D gene: .; V gene: TRBV7-9; clone size: .; J gene: TRBJ2-7; CDR3 DNA: TGTGCCAGCAGCCAAGACCGGTCCTTTGGTACCTACGAGCAGTACTTC; CDR3 protein: CASSQDRSFGTYEQYF
D gene: .; V gene: TRBV11-2; clone size: .; J gene: TRBJ2-5; CDR3 DNA: TGTGCCAGCAGCTTAGCCCTGGAAGAGACCCAGTACTTC; CDR3 protein: CASSLALEETQYF
D gene: .; V gene: TRBV7-2; clone size: .; J gene: TRBJ2-7; CDR3 DNA: TGTGCCAGCAGTGACAGGGGAGGGTATTCCTACGAGCAGTACTTC; CDR3 protein: CASSDRGGYSYEQYF
D gene: TRBD1; V gene: TRBV9; clone size: .; J gene: TRBJ1-6; CDR3 DNA: TGTGTCAGCAGCGCATCACACGGGACAGGGGATTCACCCCTCCACTTT; CDR3 protein: CVSSASHGTGDSPLHF
D gene: TRBD2; V gene: TRBV12-3/TRBV12-4; clone size: .; J gene: TRBJ2-5; CDR3 DNA: TGTGCCAGCAGTTTAGCGTTTGCCCTAGCGGACCAAGAGACCCAGTACTTC; CDR3 protein: CASSLAFALADQETQYF
D gene: .; V gene: TRBV7-2; clone size: few; J gene: TRBJ1-1; CDR3 DNA: TGTGCCAGCAGCTTAGGGGCTGATTTTAACACTGAAGCTTTCTTT; CDR3 protein: CASSLGADFNTEAFF
D gene: .; V gene: TRBV7-2; clone size: .; J gene: TRBJ1-5; CDR3 DNA: TGTGCCAGCAGGGGACCACCGAACAATCAGCCCCAGCATTTT; CDR3 protein: CASRGPPNNQPQHF
D gene: .; V gene: TRBV12-3/TRBV12-4; clone size: many; J gene: TRBJ1-1; CDR3 DNA: TGTGCCAGCAGTCCTCAGCGGGGAGGGTACACTGAAGCTTTCTTT; CDR3 protein: CASSPQRGGYTEAFF
D gene: TRBD2; V gene: TRBV15; clone size: .; J gene: TRBJ2-7; CDR3 DNA: TGTGCCACCAGCAGAGTCCCCGTAGCGGGAGGGCCCCACGAGCAGTACTTC; CDR3 protein: CATSRVPVAGGPHEQYF
D gene: .; V gene: TRBV20-1; clone size: .; J gene: TRBJ2-7; CDR3 DNA: TGCAGTGCAAGGGACCCCGAAATCTACGAGCAGTACTTC; CDR3 protein: CSARDPEIYEQYF
D gene: .; V gene: TRBV29-1; clone size: many; J gene: TRBJ2-7; CDR3 DNA: TGCAGCGGCTCCTACTCGACTTACGAGCAGTACTTC; CDR3 protein: CSGSYSTYEQYF
D gene: TRBD1; V gene: TRBV20-1; clone size: .; J gene: TRBJ1-4; CDR3 DNA: TGCAGTGCTGAGTCAGGACAGGGGGCAGCTAATGAAAAACTGTTTTTT; CDR3 protein: CSAESGQGAANEKLFF
D gene: .; V gene: TRBV5-5; clone size: few; J gene: TRBJ2-5; CDR3 DNA: TGTGCCAGCAGCCCAGAGTCGGTAGTGACCCAGTACTTC; CDR3 protein: CASSPESVVTQYF
D gene: .; V gene: TRBV11-2; clone size: many; J gene: TRBJ2-7; CDR3 DNA: TGTGCCAGCAGTCCCCCGTACGGCGAGCAGTACTTC; CDR3 protein: CASSPPYGEQYF
D gene: .; V gene: TRBV2; clone size: .; J gene: TRBJ1-5; CDR3 DNA: TGTGCCAGTTCCGGACAGATGTATCAGCCCCAGCATTTT; CDR3 protein: CASSGQMYQPQHF
D gene: .; V gene: TRBV29-1; clone size: many; J gene: TRBJ2-7; CDR3 DNA: TGCAGCGCTGGAGAAGGCCCCTACGAGCAGTACTTC; CDR3 protein: CSAGEGPYEQYF
D gene: .; V gene: TRBV7-3; clone size: .; J gene: TRBJ2-2; CDR3 DNA: TGTGCCAGCACCAGGGTAGCGGACAACACCGGGGAGCTGTTTTTT; CDR3 protein: CASTRVADNTGELFF
D gene: .; V gene: TRBV5-8; clone size: .; J gene: TRBJ1-6; CDR3 DNA: TGTGCCAGCAGCTTGCACCCAGGGGACAATTCACCCCTCCACTTT; CDR3 protein: CASSLHPGDNSPLHF
D gene: .; V gene: TRBV7-6; clone size: .; J gene: TRBJ2-3; CDR3 DNA: TGTGCCAGCAGCTTAGAAGGGTTCGGGACAGATACGCAGTATTTT; CDR3 protein: CASSLEGFGTDTQYF
D gene: .; V gene: TRBV7-2; clone size: many; J gene: TRBJ2-5; CDR3 DNA: TGTGCCAGCAGCTTAGGAAGAAGGGAGACCCAGTACTTC; CDR3 protein: CASSLGRRETQYF
D gene: TRBD1; V gene: TRBV2; clone size: few; J gene: TRBJ2-5; CDR3 DNA: TGTGCCAGCAGTGAAGGGACAGGGTGGGAGACCCAGTACTTC; CDR3 protein: CASSEGTGWETQYF
D gene: .; V gene: TRBV2; clone size: .; J gene: TRBJ2-3; CDR3 DNA: TGTGCCAGCAGGCCGGGGGGCACAGATACGCAGTATTTT; CDR3 protein: CASRPGGTDTQYF